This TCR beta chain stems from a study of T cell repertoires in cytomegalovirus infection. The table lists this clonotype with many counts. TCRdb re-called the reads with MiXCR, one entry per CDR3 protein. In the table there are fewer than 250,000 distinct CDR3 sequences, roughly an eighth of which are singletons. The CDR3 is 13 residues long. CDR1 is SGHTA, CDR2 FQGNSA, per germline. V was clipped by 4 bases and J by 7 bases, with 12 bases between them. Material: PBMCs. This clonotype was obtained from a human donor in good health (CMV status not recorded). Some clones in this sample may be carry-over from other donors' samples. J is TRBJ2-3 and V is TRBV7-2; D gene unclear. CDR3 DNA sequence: TGTGCCAGCAGCTCACCAGCATCTTATACGCAGTATTTT. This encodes CASSSPASYTQYF.